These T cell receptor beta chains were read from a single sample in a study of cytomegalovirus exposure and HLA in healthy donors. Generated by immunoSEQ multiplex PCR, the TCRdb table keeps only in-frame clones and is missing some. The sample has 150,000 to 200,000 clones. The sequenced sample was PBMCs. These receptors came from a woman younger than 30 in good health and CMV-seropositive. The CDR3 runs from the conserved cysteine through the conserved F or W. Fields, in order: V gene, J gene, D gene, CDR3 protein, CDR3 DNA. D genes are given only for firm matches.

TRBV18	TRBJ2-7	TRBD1	CASSPGQAPSYEQYF	TGTGCCAGCTCACCAGGACAGGCGCCCTCCTACGAGCAGTACTTC
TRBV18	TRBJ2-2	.	CASSASRGTGELFF	TGTGCCAGCTCAGCGTCGAGAGGGACCGGGGAGCTGTTTTTT
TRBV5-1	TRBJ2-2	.	CASRNSAGPAGELFF	TGCGCCAGTCGTAATAGCGCGGGCCCTGCCGGGGAGCTGTTTTTT
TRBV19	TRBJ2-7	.	CASSISLTVEQYF	TGTGCCAGTAGTATTAGTTTGACAGTAGAGCAGTACTTC
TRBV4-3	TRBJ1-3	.	CASSQEYPGSGNTIYF	TGCGCCAGCAGCCAAGAATATCCAGGGTCAGGAAACACCATATATTTT
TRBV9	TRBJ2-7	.	CASSPTSPGEQYF	TGTGCCAGCAGCCCCACCTCGCCGGGGGAGCAGTACTTC
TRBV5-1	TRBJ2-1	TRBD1	CASSQTGVSGLNEQFF	TGCGCCAGCAGCCAGACAGGGGTGTCAGGGCTGAATGAGCAGTTCTTC
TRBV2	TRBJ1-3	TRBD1	CASSGTGDTIYF	TGTGCCAGCAGCGGAACAGGGGACACCATATATTTT
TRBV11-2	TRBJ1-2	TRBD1	CASSQGQGGYGYTF	TGTGCCAGCAGCCAAGGACAGGGCGGCTATGGCTACACCTTC
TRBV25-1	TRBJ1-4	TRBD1	CASSPQGAGKLFF	TGTGCCAGCAGTCCCCAGGGGGCGGGAAAACTGTTTTTT
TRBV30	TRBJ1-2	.	CAWKMDSNYGYTF	TGTGCCTGGAAGATGGACAGTAACTATGGCTACACCTTC
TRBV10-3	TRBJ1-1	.	CAISELGTEAFF	TGTGCCATCAGTGAGTTAGGGACAGAAGCTTTCTTT
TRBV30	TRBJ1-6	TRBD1	CAWTGQASSPLHF	TGTGCCTGGACAGGACAGGCCTCTTCACCCCTCCACTTT
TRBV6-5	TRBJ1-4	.	CASSVRSRGEKLFF	TGTGCCAGCAGTGTACGGTCGCGGGGTGAAAAACTGTTTTTT
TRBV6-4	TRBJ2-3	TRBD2	CASSDLTSGSADTQYF	TGTGCCAGCAGTGACCTTACTAGCGGGAGTGCAGATACGCAGTATTTT
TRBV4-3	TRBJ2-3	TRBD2	CASSQVFSGGAKDTQYF	TGCGCCAGCAGCCAAGTGTTCAGCGGGGGGGCCAAAGATACGCAGTATTTT
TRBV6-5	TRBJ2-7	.	CASSSGTYEQYF	TGTGCCAGCAGTTCCGGGACCTACGAGCAGTACTTC
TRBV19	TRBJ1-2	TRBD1	CASSTDRDPNYGYTF	TGTGCCAGTAGTACTGACAGGGATCCTAACTATGGCTACACCTTC
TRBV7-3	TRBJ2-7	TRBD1	CASSKDRDYEQYF	TGTGCCAGCAGCAAAGACAGGGACTACGAGCAGTACTTC
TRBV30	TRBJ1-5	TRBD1	CAWTEGQADQPQHF	TGTGCCTGGACGGAGGGACAGGCAGATCAGCCCCAGCATTTT
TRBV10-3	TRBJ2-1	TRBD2	CAISESNLAGVHEQFF	TGTGCCATCAGTGAGTCGAATCTAGCGGGAGTTCATGAGCAGTTCTTC
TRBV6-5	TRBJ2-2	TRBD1	CASSYDRGVTGELFF	TGTGCCAGCAGTTACGACAGGGGTGTGACCGGGGAGCTGTTTTTT
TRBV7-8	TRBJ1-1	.	CASSAGGGEAFF	TGTGCCAGCAGCGCCGGGGGAGGGGAAGCTTTCTTT
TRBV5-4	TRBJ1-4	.	CASSTGGWGRREKLFF	TGTGCCAGCAGCACTGGAGGATGGGGGCGCAGGGAAAAACTGTTTTTT
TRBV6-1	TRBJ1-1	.	CASRTTAVNTEAFF	TGTGCCAGCCGGACGACAGCTGTGAACACTGAAGCTTTCTTT
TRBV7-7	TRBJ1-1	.	CASSSDRNTEAFF	TGTGCCAGCAGTTCAGACAGGAACACTGAAGCTTTCTTT